These 30 T cell receptor beta chains originate from one sample sequenced in a study of breast tumors, draining lymph nodes, adjacent tissues. TCRdb itself ran the multiplex PCR reads through MiXCR, one entry per CDR3 protein. The sample records tens of thousands of distinct CDR3 sequences, about 70% being singletons. Sequenced input: tumor-adjacent breast tissue. The receptor set was obtained from a female donor with breast cancer. Some clones in this sample may be carry-over from other donors' samples.

The chain recombines TRBV14 with TRBJ2-3; a possible D gene is TRBD2 (5 bases). The V and J ends lost 4 bases and 5 bases respectively, with 16 bases between them. The germline V gene encodes CDR1 SGHDN and CDR2 FVKESK. The length of the CDR3 is 15 residues. This CDR3 is CASSLTQIRGDTQYF. For the CDR3, the DNA is TGTGCCAGCAGCCTAACTCAGATTCGGGGAGATACGCAGTATTTT. The full variable domain, completed using reference TRBV14 and TRBJ2-3, is EAGVTQFPSHSVIEKGQTVTLRCDPISGHDNLYWYRRVMGKEIKFLLHFVKESKQDESGMPNNRFLAERTGGTYSTLKVQPAELEDSGVYFCASSLTQIRGDTQYFGPGTRLTVL.

This chain links TRBV11-2 with TRBJ1-6; tentative D call: TRBD1 (6 bases). Per germline, CDR1 SGHAT and CDR2 FQNNGV. Trimming removed 1 base at V and 2 bases at J, with 12 bases between. This CDR3 region has 17 residues. The CDR3 DNA follows: TGTGCCAGCAGCTTAGCCGGGGGCGGCACCTATAATTCACCCCTCCACTTT. Amino acids: CASSLAGGGTYNSPLHF.

Note on this clonotype: An end of the junction does not agree with germline; a read error may underlie this. The chain carries TRBV6-2 or TRBV6-3 and TRBJ2-5; 8 nucleotides match TRBD2. Looked up from germline, CDR1 is MNHEY and CDR2 is SVGEGT. The CDR3 spans 17 residues. The DNA of the CDR3 is TGTGCCAGCAGTCACCCCCCCGGGCGGGGGGACCAAGAGGCCCAGTACTTC. Translated, it gives CASSHPPGRGDQEAQYF.

Notes on this clonotype: A read error may account for a junction end that differs from germline. The rearrangement links TRBV29-1 to TRBJ1-4; D not certain. The length of the CDR3 is 13 residues. Germline V gene data show CDR1 as SQVTM and CDR2 as ANQGSEA. The chain's CDR3 is CSVQDARAEKLFF. In DNA form, the CDR3 reads TGCAGCGTTCAAGACGCCCGGGCGGAAAAACTGTTTTTT.

This chain joins TRBV15 and TRBJ2-3; 7 bases fit TRBD1. The ends lost 0 bases at V and 5 bases at J; junction bases unmatched: 2. Germline V gene sequence: CDR1 LNHNV, CDR2 YYDKDF (reference sequence). The CDR3 runs 14 residues. The CDR3 DNA reads as TGTGCCACCAGCAGAGATCCAGGGGGAGATACGCAGTATTTT. This gives the protein CATSRDPGGDTQYF.

The V gene is TRBV20-1, the J gene TRBJ2-7; D not resolved. V was cut by 1 base and J by 4 bases, with 8 bases left in between. This CDR3 contains 12 residues. Germline-derived CDR1 and CDR2 are DFQATT and SNEGSKA (reference sequence). The CDR3 DNA is TGCAGTGCTAGAGGGACCAGATACGAGCAGTACTTC. This gives the protein CSARGTRYEQYF.

The CDR3: CASSPRRGATNEKLFF. The CDR3, as DNA: TGTGCCAGTAGTCCAAGGCGCGGAGCAACTAATGAAAAACTGTTTTTT. The chain combines TRBV19 with TRBJ1-4; D is ambiguous. Deletions cut 5 bases from V and 0 bases from J, with 13 bases between. This CDR3 is 16 amino acids long. The germline CDR1 and CDR2 sequences are LNHDA and SQIVND (reference sequence).

The chain employs TRBV29-1 and TRBJ1-2; 8 positions match TRBD1. J was trimmed by 2 bases and V by 6 bases; bases with no gene match: 2. CDR1 and CDR2 from the germline V gene are SQVTM and ANQGSEA. The length of the CDR3 is 12 residues. CDR3 residues: CSVRQGNYGYTF. CDR3 coding DNA: TGCAGCGTGAGACAGGGGAACTATGGCTACACCTTC.

The V call is TRBV2, the J call TRBJ2-1, with D hard to call. Trimming took 3 bases from V and 9 from J, leaving 12 bases between them. Germline V gene data show CDR1 as SNHLY and CDR2 as FYNNEI. The CDR3 contains 13 residues. For the CDR3, the DNA is TGTGCCAGCAGTGACTCCAGGAGTCGTGAGCAGTTCTTC. Its protein is CASSDSRSREQFF.

The rearrangement joins TRBV20-1 to TRBJ1-4; TRBD1 agrees at 10 bases. V shed 5 bases and J 8 bases; nucleotides not matched to a gene: 8. This CDR3 contains 14 residues. Germline V gene sequence: CDR1 DFQATT, CDR2 SNEGSKA (reference sequence). CDR3 residues: CSARDRGIGEKLFF. The CDR3 DNA reads as TGCAGTGCTCGGGACAGGGGTATCGGGGAAAAACTGTTTTTT.

This clonotype was seen repeatedly, ten times or more. Just one base apart from a much larger clone, this may be a read error. This CDR3 is CASSANREGRGYTF. CDR3 sequence (DNA): TGTGCCAGCAGCGCGAACAGGGAAGGGCGAGGCTACACCTTC. V gene TRBV2 combines with J gene TRBJ1-2; maybe TRBD1 (6 bases). The CDR3 consists of 14 residues. V lost 6 bases to trimming and J lost 8 bases, with 19 bases between them. Germline CDR1 is SNHLY and CDR2 is FYNNEI.

This clonotype has at least ten counts. The V and J genes are TRBV3-1 and TRBJ2-3, with D possibly being TRBD1 or TRBD2 (6 bases each). Trimming left V 2 bases short and J 5 bases short, with 17 bases between. The CDR3 contains 16 residues. CDR1 and CDR2 from the germline V gene are LGHDT and YNNKEL (reference sequence). The CDR3 reads CASSQWSRGDEDTQYF. CDR3 nucleotide sequence: TGTGCCAGCAGCCAATGGAGTAGGGGGGATGAAGATACGCAGTATTTT.

By share, this clonotype ranks as large (0.1 to 1%). J is TRBJ1-5 and V is TRBV7-9; 8 positions agree with TRBD1. Germline V gives CDR1 SEHNR, CDR2 FQNEAQ (reference sequence). The CDR3 loop spans 13 amino acids. The J segment lost 5 bases and the V segment lost 5 bases, leaving 2 bases of the junction unmatched. This CDR3 is CASSPTGDQPQHF. In DNA, the CDR3 is TGTGCCAGCAGCCCGACAGGGGATCAGCCCCAGCATTTT.

By sample fraction, this clonotype is medium-sized. The chain couples TRBV20-1 to TRBJ2-7; D call uncertain. Per germline, CDR1 DFQATT and CDR2 SNEGSKA (reference sequence). V was cut by 7 bases and J by 6 bases, with 19 bases left in between. The CDR3 has 13 amino acids. CDR3 sequence (DNA): TGCAGTGGGTCTTTCCCCGCGACTTTCGAGCAGTACTTC. Translation: CSGSFPATFEQYF.

V gene TRBV9 combines with J gene TRBJ1-2; a weak D match, TRBD1 (6 bases). CDR1 SGDLS and CDR2 YYNGEE come from the germline V gene. The CDR3 extends over 16 amino acids. V dropped 3 bases and J dropped 4 bases, with 19 bases sitting between them. The CDR3 bases are TGTGCCAGCAGCGAGGAGGGGGGACTAACCACCTATGGCTACACCTTC. The encoded protein is CASSEEGGLTTYGYTF.

This clonotype was picked up one time. The J gene is TRBJ2-7, the V gene TRBV5-1; maybe TRBD1 (6 bases). Trimming left V 2 bases short and J 4 bases short, with 16 bases between. There are 15 residues in the CDR3. Per germline, CDR1 SGHRS and CDR2 YFSETQ. CDR3: CASSFSGTKRYEQYF. CDR3 DNA: TGCGCCAGCAGCTTTTCCGGGACAAAGCGGTACGAGCAGTACTTC.

As to this clonotype: At one end, the junction sequence differs from germline, possibly due to a read error. The J gene is TRBJ1-6, the V gene TRBV29-1, with D possibly matching TRBD1 (5 bases). From germline, CDR1 is SQVTM and CDR2 ANQGSEA. The CDR3 runs to 12 residues. Written as DNA, the CDR3 is TGCGGCGTTGGGGGAGGCAATTCTCCCCTCCACTTT. Translation gives CGVGGGNSPLHF. The whole variable domain, remainder taken from reference TRBV29-1 and TRBJ1-6, is SAVISQKPSRDICQRGTSLTIQCQVDSQVTMMFWYRQQPGQSLTLIATANQGSEATYESGFVIDKFPISRPNLTFSTLTVSNMSPEDSSIYLCGVGGGNSPLHFGNGTRLTVT.

Of note for this clonotype: This may stem from a read error, because a much larger clone lies one nucleotide away. The V gene is TRBV9, the J gene TRBJ1-4; the D gene is possibly TRBD1 (6 bases). The CDR3 loop spans 15 amino acids. Germline CDR1 and CDR2: SGDLS and YYNGEE. The CDR3 is CASSVGAGDNEKPFF. The CDR3 DNA sequence: TGTGCCAGCAGCGTAGGTGCAGGGGACAATGAAAAACCGTTTTTT.

This clonotype was counted at least ten times. J is TRBJ2-7 and V is TRBV18; tentative D call: TRBD1 (7 bases). Trimming left V 6 bases short and J 3 bases short, with 12 bases between. The germline V gene has CDR1 KGHSH and CDR2 LQKENI. The CDR3 loop spans 13 amino acids. The CDR3 DNA reads as TGTGCCAGCTCCCGACAGGGAGGCTACGAGCAGTACTTC. Protein product: CASSRQGGYEQYF.

This clonotype is termed medium-sized. The chain recombines TRBV30 with TRBJ1-6; the D gene is possibly TRBD1 (5 bases). V dropped 3 bases and J dropped 9 bases, with 12 bases sitting between them. CDR1 is GTSNPN, CDR2 SVGIG, per germline (reference sequence). This CDR3 has 13 amino acids. CDR3 DNA: TGTGCCTGGAGGGAGCAGGGATCTTCACCCCTCCACTTT. It translates to CAWREQGSSPLHF.

A remark on this clonotype: One junction end disagrees with the germline gene, perhaps due to a read error. V gene TRBV20-1 combines with J gene TRBJ1-2; D perhaps matches TRBD1 (6 bases). The CDR3 runs to 10 residues. Germline CDR1 reads DFQATT; CDR2 reads SNEGSKA (reference sequence). CDR3 nucleotide sequence: TGCAGTGCCTGGGACAAGGGCTACGACTTC. Translation gives CSAWDKGYDF.

The chain joins TRBV2 to TRBJ1-5, with D possibly matching TRBD1 (6 bases). The CDR3 has 14 amino acids. V lost 4 bases and J lost 1, with 8 bases in between. From germline, CDR1 is SNHLY and CDR2 FYNNEI. CDR3 DNA sequence: TGTGCCAGCAGTGGAGGACAGAGCAATCAGCCCCAGCATTTT. Translation gives CASSGGQSNQPQHF.

At least ten counts were recorded for this clonotype. This chain uses TRBV7-9 with TRBJ2-3, with D possibly being TRBD2 (5 bases). This CDR3 comprises 16 residues. Germline lookup yields CDR1 SEHNR and CDR2 FQNEAQ (reference sequence). Trimming took off 4 bases at V and 2 bases at J, with 16 bases between the two ends. CDR3: CASSSDPRAFTDTQYF. CDR3 in DNA: TGTGCCAGCAGCTCCGATCCGCGGGCGTTCACAGATACGCAGTATTTT.

The chain employs TRBV25-1 and TRBJ2-7; D is unresolved. V lost 1 base, J lost 8 bases, and 15 bases lay in between. The CDR3 is 14 residues long. Germline V gives CDR1 MGHDK, CDR2 SYGVNS. CDR3 sequence: CASSESGSSGQQYF. As DNA, the CDR3 is TGTGCCAGCAGTGAATCCGGGTCGTCAGGTCAGCAGTACTTC.

This chain connects TRBV3-1 to TRBJ2-1; 11 nucleotides agree with TRBD2. Trimming removed 5 bases from V and 7 bases from J; junction bases left unmatched: 10. The V gene's germline CDR1 is LGHDT and CDR2 YNNKEL (reference sequence). The CDR3 is 16 amino acids. This CDR3 is CASSSRDSGGGNEQFF. The DNA for the CDR3 is TGTGCCAGCAGCTCCCGGGATAGCGGGGGGGGAAATGAGCAGTTCTTC.

The chain has TRBV11-2 and TRBJ2-1, with TRBD1 identical over 8 bases. CDR3 length: 15 residues. J gave up 1 base and V 5 bases, and 4 bases lay outside the gene matches. Germline V CDR1 and CDR2: SGHAT, FQNNGV. CDR3 sequence reads: CASSAGTGSYNEQFF. In DNA, the CDR3 is TGTGCCAGCAGCGCCGGGACAGGTTCCTACAATGAGCAGTTCTTC. Drawing the rest from reference TRBV11-2 and TRBJ2-1, the complete variable domain is EAGVAQSPRYKIIEKRQSVAFWCNPISGHATLYWYQQILGQGPKLLIQFQNNGVVDDSQLPKDRFSAERLKGVDSTLKIQPAKLEDSAVYLCASSAGTGSYNEQFFGPGTRLTVL.

The chain employs TRBV15 and TRBJ1-4; 8 nucleotides align to TRBD1. The CDR3 runs to 16 residues. V trimming: 3 bases; J trimming: 1 base; junction bases outside the gene matches: 4. Germline lookup yields CDR1 LNHNV and CDR2 YYDKDF (reference sequence). The CDR3 spells CATSRDGTGTNEKLFF. The CDR3 bases are TGTGCCACCAGCAGGGACGGGACAGGAACTAATGAAAAACTGTTTTTT.

The genes are TRBV15 and TRBJ1-2, with D tentatively TRBD1 (6 bases). Germline lookup yields CDR1 LNHNV and CDR2 YYDKDF (reference sequence). Trimming pared 0 bases from V and 4 bases from J, leaving 9 bases between. This CDR3 is 14 amino acids long. CDR3 bases: TGTGCCACCAGCAGAGATAAGACAGGCTATGGCTACACCTTC. The encoded protein is CATSRDKTGYGYTF.

The CDR3 here is CASRIDSGNTIYF. CDR3 DNA sequence: TGTGCCAGCAGGATAGACTCTGGAAACACCATATATTTT. The chain links TRBV2 to TRBJ1-3; D gene ambiguous. Germline assignment: CDR1 SNHLY and CDR2 FYNNEI. The CDR3 totals 13 residues. The germline V and J ends were trimmed by 6 bases and 0 bases, with 6 bases remaining between them.

V is TRBV20-1 and J is TRBJ2-3; no clear D. Germline CDR1 and CDR2: DFQATT and SNEGSKA (reference sequence). This CDR3 is 15 amino acids long. Trimming took off 1 base at V and 3 bases at J, with 14 bases between the two ends. The CDR3 loop is CSARGSAYSTDTQYF. DNA of the CDR3: TGCAGTGCTAGAGGCAGTGCCTACTCGACAGATACGCAGTATTTT.